A selection of T cell receptor beta chains follows, all from one sample in a study of spatial heterogeneity in lung cancer. TCRdb processed the 5' RACE reads anew with MiXCR; each CDR3 protein has one entry. Among about 82,000 distinct CDR3 sequences listed, roughly an eighth were seen once. Sequencing was performed on PBMCs, taken at surgery. The receptors here all came from a male donor with early-stage non-small cell lung cancer. CDR3s leave out the opening cysteine and the closing phenylalanine or tryptophan.

TRBV11-2 ASSSLHEQF
TRBV12-3/TRBV12-4 ASSPGAQPQH
TRBV7-8 ASSSTGSGGRNEQY
TRBV5-1 ASSLSGGKNTGELF
TRBV6-1 ASSDDSYEQY
TRBV20-1 SASKGGANTEAF
TRBV11-2 ASSSNPRSGLAGDTQY
TRBV27 ASSWKIDYGYT
TRBV23-1 ASSQTQTAKYSNQPQH
TRBV2 ASRVALGYEGEQY
TRBV27 ARTRGAGANVLT
TRBV5-1 ASSPDRAIYEQY
TRBV12-3/TRBV12-4 ASSLEAGRIGTGELF
TRBV29-1 SVPGRETQY
TRBV6-5 ASSSQGNTEAF
TRBV11-2 ASSVDREHEQY
TRBV2 ASSGDREKLF
TRBV3-1 ASSQPGTMNTEAF
TRBV4-1 ASSQGRGDNEQY
TRBV9 ASSVEGLAGRYEQF
TRBV11-1 ASTPLSYNEQF
TRBV29-1 SVADGTLNGEQF
TRBV2 ASSPGTRSYEQY
TRBV6-1 ASSEEGGTFPNLGELF
TRBV12-3/TRBV12-4 ASSLDLGRDTGELF
TRBV29-1 SVVGLAGVGYNEQF
TRBV2 ASSQAAGRGEQF
TRBV10-3 AISAGSQETQY
TRBV20-1 SVRGSYEQY